The 15 T cell receptor beta chains below come from one sample, sequenced in a study of radiation and T cells in renal cell carcinoma. Some clones are missing from TCRdb's copy, which holds only in-frame ones; the method was immunoSEQ multiplex PCR. The repertoire holds about 150,000 clones, around nine tenths seen once, with around 12% in the top ten. Stated time point: baseline pretreatment blood. As to treatment: 15 Gy SBRT to primary tumor, nephrectomy 4 weeks later. This specimen was blood, taken from a patient whose treatment included radiotherapy and nephrectomy. The receptor set was obtained from a woman aged 45-59 years with renal cell carcinoma.

The V gene is TRBV6-5, the J gene TRBJ2-1, with D unclear. Between the trimmed V and J ends, which lost 6 bases and 2 bases, there was a span of 8 bases. The CDR3 is 13 residues long. Germline CDR1 MNHEY, CDR2 SVGAGI. As DNA, the CDR3 is TGTGCCAGCAGCTCCCCGCCCTACAATGAGCAGTTCTTC. The encoded protein is CASSSPPYNEQFF.

The chain has TRBV2 and TRBJ1-3, with D possibly being TRBD1 (5 bases). There are 15 residues in the CDR3. Trimming stripped 6 bases from V and 4 bases from J, with 16 bases between. Germline values: CDR1 SNHLY, CDR2 FYNNEI. CDR3 protein: CASRGGIFTGNTIYF. CDR3 nucleotides: TGTGCCAGCAGGGGGGGGATCTTTACCGGAAACACCATATATTTT.

The J gene is TRBJ1-1, the V gene TRBV11-2; the match to TRBD1 covers 9 bases. This CDR3 region has 15 residues. Trimming removed 5 bases from V and 5 bases from J; junction bases left unmatched: 9. The germline V gene encodes CDR1 SGHAT and CDR2 FQNNGV. CDR3 in amino acids: CASSRTGGVSTEAFF. The CDR3 DNA sequence: TGTGCCAGCAGCCGAACAGGGGGCGTTAGTACTGAAGCTTTCTTT.

The V and J genes are TRBV16 and TRBJ2-7; 7 nucleotides line up with TRBD1. The germline V gene has CDR1 KGHSY and CDR2 FQNENV. The length of the CDR3 is 16 residues. Unmatched junction bases numbered 6, after V lost 0 bases and J lost 1 base. CDR3 residues: CASSQSPGQPSYEQYF. The CDR3 DNA is TGTGCCAGCAGCCAATCGCCGGGACAGCCTTCCTACGAGCAGTACTTC.

V usage is TRBV6-5 and J usage is TRBJ1-6; D is unresolved. The germline V gene has CDR1 MNHEY and CDR2 SVGAGI. The CDR3 spans 14 residues. V was cut by 0 bases and J by 9 bases, with 9 bases left in between. The DNA for the CDR3 is TGTGCCAGCAGTTACTCGACCTGGAGTTCACCCCTCCACTTT. Translating it yields CASSYSTWSSPLHF.

CDR3 protein: CASSTSRLAGDQETQYF. The CDR3 region has the DNA TGCGCCAGCTCCACAAGTCGGCTAGCGGGGGATCAAGAGACCCAGTACTTC. The V gene is TRBV4-1, the J gene TRBJ2-5; TRBD2 matches 10 bases. This CDR3 spans 17 amino acids. Germline V CDR1 and CDR2: MGHRA, YSYEKL. Trimming removed 8 bases from V and 2 bases from J; junction bases left unmatched: 14.

The gene calls are TRBV15 and TRBJ2-2; TRBD1 might be the D (6 bases). Trimming removed 1 base at V and 7 bases at J, with 13 bases between. Germline values: CDR1 LNHNV, CDR2 YYDKDF (reference sequence). The CDR3 is 15 residues long. Written as DNA, the CDR3 is TGTGCCACCAGCAGAGGCTCAGGGGCTCACGGGGAGCTGTTTTTT. Protein: CATSRGSGAHGELFF.

This sequence joins TRBV7-9 and TRBJ2-1; tentatively, D is TRBD1 (5 bases). The V gene's germline CDR1 is SEHNR and CDR2 FQNEAQ (reference sequence). Trimming removed 4 bases at V and 1 base at J, with 5 bases between. This CDR3 spans 13 amino acids. CDR3 bases: TGTGCCAGCAGCTCAGGGTCCTACAATGAGCAGTTCTTC. Translation: CASSSGSYNEQFF.

This clone was counted once. This chain links TRBV9 with TRBJ1-1; D remains ambiguous. Per the germline V gene, CDR1 is SGDLS and CDR2 is YYNGEE. This CDR3 has 12 residues. Trimming stripped 3 bases from V and 6 bases from J, with 9 bases between. Here the CDR3 DNA reads TGTGCCAGCAGCGGCCTCGAGGCTGAAGCTTTCTTT. This codes for CASSGLEAEAFF. Variable domain in full (rest from reference TRBV9 and TRBJ1-1): DSGVTQTPKHLITATGQRVTLRCSPRSGDLSVYWYQQSLDQGLQFLIQYYNGEERAKGNILERFSAQQFPDLHSELNLSSLELGDSALYFCASSGLEAEAFFGQGTRLTVV.

This clone was detected only once. V and J are TRBV5-8 and TRBJ1-4; a possible D gene is TRBD1 (6 bases). V was shortened by 2 bases and J by 4 bases, with 9 bases between the two germline ends. The germline V gene encodes CDR1 SGHTS and CDR2 YDEGEE. The CDR3 is 14 residues long. CDR3 DNA: TGTGCCAGCAGCTTAGGGGGGCTTAATGAAAAACTGTTTTTT. Translating it yields CASSLGGLNEKLFF.

The V and J genes are TRBV5-1 and TRBJ2-1; no reliable D call. Germline CDR1 and CDR2: SGHRS and YFSETQ. The V and J ends lost 0 bases and 5 bases respectively, with 6 bases between them. The CDR3 totals 13 residues. In nucleotides, the CDR3 is TGCGCCAGCAGCTTGGCGCTGAACAATGAGCAGTTCTTC. Its translation is CASSLALNNEQFF.

The chain recombines TRBV5-1 with TRBJ1-2, with a tentative D call TRBD1 (6 bases). Germline CDR1 is SGHRS and CDR2 is YFSETQ. Trimming took 0 bases from V and 6 from J, leaving 18 bases between them. The CDR3 spans 16 residues. The CDR3 protein is CASSLAGSRQGNGYTF. DNA for the CDR3: TGCGCCAGCAGCTTGGCCGGTTCACGGCAGGGGAATGGCTACACCTTC.

The chain employs TRBV7-8 and TRBJ2-6; D is possibly TRBD1 (6 bases). From germline, CDR1 is SGHVS and CDR2 FQNEAQ. CDR3 length: 14 amino acids. Trimming removed 6 bases from V and 4 bases from J, with 10 bases in between. The DNA for the CDR3 is TGTGCCAGCAGACAGGGCTCCGGGGCCAACGTCCTGACTTTC. It codes for CASRQGSGANVLTF. Together with reference TRBV7-8 and TRBJ2-6, the CDR3 gives the full variable domain: GAGVSQSPRYKVAKRGQDVALRCDPISGHVSLFWYQQALGQGPEFLTYFQNEAQLDKSGLPSDRFFAERPEGSVSTLKIQRTQQEDSAVYLCASRQGSGANVLTFGAGSRLTVL.

The gene calls are TRBV9 and TRBJ1-2, with D possibly being TRBD1 (6 bases). V lost 3 bases to trimming and J lost 4 bases, with 16 bases between them. Looked up from germline, CDR1 is SGDLS and CDR2 is YYNGEE. There are 15 residues in the CDR3. DNA of the CDR3: TGTGCCAGCAGCGCCGCCAGGGGTGTCGCCTATGGCTACACCTTC. Translation gives CASSAARGVAYGYTF.

This clone was seen only a few times. The rearrangement uses TRBV25-1 and TRBJ1-4, with unresolved D. CDR3 size: 12 residues. Per germline, CDR1 MGHDK and CDR2 SYGVNS. The V gene lost 5 bases and the J gene lost 8 bases, with 9 bases spanning the gap. CDR3 in DNA: TGTGCCAGCAGTTTAGGAAACGAAAAACTGTTTTTT. The encoded protein is CASSLGNEKLFF.